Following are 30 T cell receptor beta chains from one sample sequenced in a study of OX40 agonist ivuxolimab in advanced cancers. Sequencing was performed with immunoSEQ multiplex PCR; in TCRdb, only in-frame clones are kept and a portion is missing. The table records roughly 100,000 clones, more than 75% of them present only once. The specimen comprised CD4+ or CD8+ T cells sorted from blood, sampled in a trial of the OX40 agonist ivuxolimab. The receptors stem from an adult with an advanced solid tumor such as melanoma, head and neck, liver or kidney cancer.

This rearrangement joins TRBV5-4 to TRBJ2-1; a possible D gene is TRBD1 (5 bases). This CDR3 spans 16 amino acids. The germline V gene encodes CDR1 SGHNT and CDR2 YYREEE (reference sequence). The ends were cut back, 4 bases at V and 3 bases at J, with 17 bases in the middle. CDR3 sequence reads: CASSGGAGSGYNEQFF. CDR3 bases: TGTGCCAGCAGCGGTGGGGCCGGGTCTGGCTACAATGAGCAGTTCTTC.

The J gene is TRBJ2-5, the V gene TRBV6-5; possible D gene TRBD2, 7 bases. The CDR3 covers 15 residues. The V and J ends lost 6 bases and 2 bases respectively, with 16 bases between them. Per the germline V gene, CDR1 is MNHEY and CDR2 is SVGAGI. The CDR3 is CASSRTRGGQETQYF. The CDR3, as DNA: TGTGCCAGCAGCAGGACTAGAGGGGGACAAGAGACCCAGTACTTC.

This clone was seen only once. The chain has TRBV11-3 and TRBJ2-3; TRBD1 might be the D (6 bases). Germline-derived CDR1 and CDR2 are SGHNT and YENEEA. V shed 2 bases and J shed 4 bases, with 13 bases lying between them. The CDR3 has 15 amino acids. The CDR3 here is CASSLTTGSPDTQYF. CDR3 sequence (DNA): TGTGCCAGCAGCTTAACAACAGGGAGTCCAGATACGCAGTATTTT.

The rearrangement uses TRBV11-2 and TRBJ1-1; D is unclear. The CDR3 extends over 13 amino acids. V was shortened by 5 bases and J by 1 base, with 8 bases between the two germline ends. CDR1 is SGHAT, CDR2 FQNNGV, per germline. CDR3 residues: CASSPTTNTEAFF. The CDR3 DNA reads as TGTGCCAGCAGCCCAACGACGAACACTGAAGCTTTCTTT.

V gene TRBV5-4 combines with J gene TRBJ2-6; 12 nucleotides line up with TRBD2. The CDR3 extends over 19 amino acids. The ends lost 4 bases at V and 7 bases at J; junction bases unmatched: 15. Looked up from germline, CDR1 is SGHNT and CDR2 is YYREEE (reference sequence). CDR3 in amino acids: CASSLPHRTSGVGANVLTF. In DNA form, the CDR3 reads TGTGCCAGCAGCCTACCCCATCGGACTAGCGGGGTGGGAGCCAACGTCCTGACTTTC.

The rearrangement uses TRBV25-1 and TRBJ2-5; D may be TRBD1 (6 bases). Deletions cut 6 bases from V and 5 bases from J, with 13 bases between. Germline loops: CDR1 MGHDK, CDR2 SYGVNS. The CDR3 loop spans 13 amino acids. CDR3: CASSEQGGETQYF. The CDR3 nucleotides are TGTGCCAGCAGCGAACAGGGTGGGGAGACCCAGTACTTC.

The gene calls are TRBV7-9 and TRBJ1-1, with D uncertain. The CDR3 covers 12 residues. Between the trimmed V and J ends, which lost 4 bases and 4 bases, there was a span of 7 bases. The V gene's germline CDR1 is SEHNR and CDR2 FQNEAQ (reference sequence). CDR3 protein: CASSSTSTEAFF. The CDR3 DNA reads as TGTGCCAGCAGCTCCACTAGCACTGAAGCTTTCTTT.

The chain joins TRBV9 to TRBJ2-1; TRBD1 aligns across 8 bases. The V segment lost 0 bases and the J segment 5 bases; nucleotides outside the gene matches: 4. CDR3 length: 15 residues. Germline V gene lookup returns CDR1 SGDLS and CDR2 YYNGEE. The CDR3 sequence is CASSVEGQGNNEQFF. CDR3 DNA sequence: TGTGCCAGCAGCGTAGAAGGACAGGGTAACAATGAGCAGTTCTTC.

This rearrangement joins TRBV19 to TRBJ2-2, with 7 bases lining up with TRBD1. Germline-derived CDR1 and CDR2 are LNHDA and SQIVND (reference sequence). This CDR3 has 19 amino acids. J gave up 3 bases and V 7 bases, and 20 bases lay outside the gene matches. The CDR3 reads CASTKGRGQRADYTGELFF. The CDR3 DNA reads TGTGCCAGTACCAAAGGTAGGGGGCAACGAGCGGACTACACCGGGGAGCTGTTTTTT.

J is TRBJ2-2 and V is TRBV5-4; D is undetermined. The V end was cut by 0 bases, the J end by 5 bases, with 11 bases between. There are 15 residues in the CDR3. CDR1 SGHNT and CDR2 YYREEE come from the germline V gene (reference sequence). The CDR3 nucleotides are TGTGCCAGCAGCTTGGGGGTTAGTTGGACCGGGGAGCTGTTTTTT. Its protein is CASSLGVSWTGELFF.

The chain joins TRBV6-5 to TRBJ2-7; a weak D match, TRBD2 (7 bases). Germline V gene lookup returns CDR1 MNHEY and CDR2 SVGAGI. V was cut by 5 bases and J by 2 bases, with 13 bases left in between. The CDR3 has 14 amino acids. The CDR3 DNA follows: TGTGCCAGCAGTCCCCCCGGGGGGCCCTACGAGCAGTACTTC. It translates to CASSPPGGPYEQYF.

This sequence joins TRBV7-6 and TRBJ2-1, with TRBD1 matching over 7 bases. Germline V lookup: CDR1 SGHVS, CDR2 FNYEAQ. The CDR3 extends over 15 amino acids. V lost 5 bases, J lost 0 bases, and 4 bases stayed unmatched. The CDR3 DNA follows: TGTGCCAGCAGCGTGGGACAGCCCTCCTACAATGAGCAGTTCTTC. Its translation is CASSVGQPSYNEQFF.

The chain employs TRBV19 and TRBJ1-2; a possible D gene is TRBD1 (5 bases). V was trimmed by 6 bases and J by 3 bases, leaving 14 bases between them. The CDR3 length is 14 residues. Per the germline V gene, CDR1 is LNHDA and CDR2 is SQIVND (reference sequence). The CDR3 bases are TGTGCCAGTAGAAGGGTGGGGCGTGACTATGGCTACACCTTC. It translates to CASRRVGRDYGYTF.

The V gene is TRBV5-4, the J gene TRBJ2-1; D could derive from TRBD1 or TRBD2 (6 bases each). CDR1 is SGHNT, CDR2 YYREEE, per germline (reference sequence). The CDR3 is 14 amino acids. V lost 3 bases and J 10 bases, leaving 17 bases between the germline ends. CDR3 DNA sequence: TGTGCCAGCAGCTGGCACTCGGAAGGGGGGGAGCAGTTCTTC. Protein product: CASSWHSEGGEQFF.

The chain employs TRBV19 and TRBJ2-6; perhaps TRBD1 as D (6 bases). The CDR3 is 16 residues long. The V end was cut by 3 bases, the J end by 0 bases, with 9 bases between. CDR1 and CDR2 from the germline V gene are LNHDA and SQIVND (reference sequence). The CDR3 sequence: CASSMRGFSGANVLTF. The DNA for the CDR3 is TGTGCCAGTAGTATGAGGGGGTTCTCTGGGGCCAACGTCCTGACTTTC.

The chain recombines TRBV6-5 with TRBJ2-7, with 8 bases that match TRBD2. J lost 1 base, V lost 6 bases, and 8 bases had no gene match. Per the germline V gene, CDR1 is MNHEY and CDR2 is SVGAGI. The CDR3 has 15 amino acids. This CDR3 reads CASSPGGVGSYEQYF. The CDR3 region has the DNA TGTGCCAGCAGCCCCGGGGGGGTGGGGTCCTACGAGCAGTACTTC.

CDR3 region: CASSPGTGRATEAFF. The CDR3, as DNA: TGTGCCAGCTCACCAGGGACAGGGCGGGCCACTGAAGCTTTCTTT. The chain couples TRBV18 to TRBJ1-1, with 9 bases identical to TRBD1. The trim removed 2 bases at V and 4 bases at J, leaving 5 bases unmatched. The CDR3 spans 15 residues. Germline-derived CDR1 and CDR2 are KGHSH and LQKENI.

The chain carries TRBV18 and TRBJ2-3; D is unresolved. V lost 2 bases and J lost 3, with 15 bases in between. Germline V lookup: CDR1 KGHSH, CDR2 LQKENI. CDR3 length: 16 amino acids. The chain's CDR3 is CASSPGKGGRTDTQYF. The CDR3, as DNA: TGTGCCAGCTCACCAGGGAAGGGCGGTAGGACAGATACGCAGTATTTT.

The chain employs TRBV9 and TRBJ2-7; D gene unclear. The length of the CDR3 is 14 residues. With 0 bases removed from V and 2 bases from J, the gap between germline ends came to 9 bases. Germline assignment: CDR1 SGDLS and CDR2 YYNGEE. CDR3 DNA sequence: TGTGCCAGCAGCGTAGGGGTCGATACCTACGAGCAGTACTTC. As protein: CASSVGVDTYEQYF.

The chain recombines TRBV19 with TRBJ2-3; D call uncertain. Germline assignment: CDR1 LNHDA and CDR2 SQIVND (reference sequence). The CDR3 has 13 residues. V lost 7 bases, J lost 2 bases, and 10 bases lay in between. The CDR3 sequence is CASIDLDTDTQYF. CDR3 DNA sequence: TGTGCCAGTATTGATCTCGACACAGATACGCAGTATTTT.

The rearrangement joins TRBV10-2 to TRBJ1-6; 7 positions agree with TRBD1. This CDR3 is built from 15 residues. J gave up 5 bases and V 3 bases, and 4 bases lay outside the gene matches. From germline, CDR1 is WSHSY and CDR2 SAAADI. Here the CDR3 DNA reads TGCGCCAGCAGTGAACCCACAGGGGATAATTCACCCCTCCACTTT. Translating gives CASSEPTGDNSPLHF.

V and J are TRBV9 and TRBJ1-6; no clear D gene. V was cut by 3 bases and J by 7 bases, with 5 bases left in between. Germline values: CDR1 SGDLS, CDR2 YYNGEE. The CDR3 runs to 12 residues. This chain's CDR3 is CASSGLNSPLHF. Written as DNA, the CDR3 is TGTGCCAGCAGCGGATTAAATTCACCCCTCCACTTT.

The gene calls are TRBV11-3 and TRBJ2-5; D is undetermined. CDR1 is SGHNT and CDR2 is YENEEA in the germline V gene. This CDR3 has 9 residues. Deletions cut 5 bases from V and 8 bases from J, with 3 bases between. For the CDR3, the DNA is TGTGCCAGCAGCCCCACCCAGTACTTC. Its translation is CASSPTQYF. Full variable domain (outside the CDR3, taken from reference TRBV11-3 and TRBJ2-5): EAGVVQSPRYKIIEKKQPVAFWCNPISGHNTLYWYLQNLGQGPELLIRYENEEAVDDSQLPKDRFSAERLKGVDSTLKIQPAELGDSAVYLCASSPTQYFGPGTRLLVL.

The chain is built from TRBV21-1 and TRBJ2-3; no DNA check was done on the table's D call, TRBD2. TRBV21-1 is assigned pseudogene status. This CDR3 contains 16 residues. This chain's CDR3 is CASSKGEGDSTDTQYF. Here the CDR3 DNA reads TGTGCCAGCAGCAAAGGGGAGGGCGACAGCACAGATACGCAGTATTTT.

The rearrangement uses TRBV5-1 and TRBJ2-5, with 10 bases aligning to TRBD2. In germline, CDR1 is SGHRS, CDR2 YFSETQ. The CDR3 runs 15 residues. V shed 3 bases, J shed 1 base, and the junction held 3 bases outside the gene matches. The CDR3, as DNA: TGCGCCAGCAGCTCGGCTAGCGGGAGCCAAGAGACCCAGTACTTC. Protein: CASSSASGSQETQYF.

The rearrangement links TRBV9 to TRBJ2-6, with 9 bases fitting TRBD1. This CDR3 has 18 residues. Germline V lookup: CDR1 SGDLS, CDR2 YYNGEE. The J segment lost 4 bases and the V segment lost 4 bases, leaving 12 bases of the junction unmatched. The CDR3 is CASSPRDRVDSGANVLTF. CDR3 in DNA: TGTGCCAGCAGCCCCCGGGACAGGGTGGATTCGGGGGCCAACGTCCTGACTTTC.

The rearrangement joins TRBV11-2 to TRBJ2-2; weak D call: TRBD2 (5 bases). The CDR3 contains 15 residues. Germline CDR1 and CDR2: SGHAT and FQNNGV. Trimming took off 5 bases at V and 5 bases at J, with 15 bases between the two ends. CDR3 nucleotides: TGTGCCAGCAGCCGGACCACCGGCGGGACCGGGGAGCTGTTTTTT. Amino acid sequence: CASSRTTGGTGELFF.

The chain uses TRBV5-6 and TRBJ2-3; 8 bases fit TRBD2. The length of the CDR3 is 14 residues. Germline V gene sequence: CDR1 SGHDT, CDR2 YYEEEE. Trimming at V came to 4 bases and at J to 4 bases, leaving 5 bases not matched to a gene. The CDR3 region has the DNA TGTGCCAGCAGCCCCCGGACTAGCCCAGATACGCAGTATTTT. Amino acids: CASSPRTSPDTQYF.

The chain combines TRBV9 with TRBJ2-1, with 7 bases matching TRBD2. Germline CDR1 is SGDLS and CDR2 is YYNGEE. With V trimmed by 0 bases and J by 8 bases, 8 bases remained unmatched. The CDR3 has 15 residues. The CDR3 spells CASSVAAGVRHEQFF. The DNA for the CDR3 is TGTGCCAGCAGCGTAGCGGCGGGAGTTCGCCATGAGCAGTTCTTC. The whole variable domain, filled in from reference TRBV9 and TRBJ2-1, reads DSGVTQTPKHLITATGQRVTLRCSPRSGDLSVYWYQQSLDQGLQFLIQYYNGEERAKGNILERFSAQQFPDLHSELNLSSLELGDSALYFCASSVAAGVRHEQFFGPGTRLTVL.

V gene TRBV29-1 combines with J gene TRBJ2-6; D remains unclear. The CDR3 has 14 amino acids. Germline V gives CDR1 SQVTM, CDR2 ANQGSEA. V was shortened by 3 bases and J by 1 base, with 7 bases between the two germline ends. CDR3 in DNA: TGCAGCGTTGAGGGTGAATCTGGGGCCAACGTCCTGACTTTC. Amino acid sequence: CSVEGESGANVLTF.